This T cell receptor beta chain came from a study of shared clonotypes between healthy human individuals. Whole-study results and caveats: Researchers sampled blood only, noting tissue repertoires likely differ. Non-shared clonotypes had lower generation probabilities than clonotypes shared by all four sorted-subset donors.

It was CD45RO-negative cells, positively selected for CCR7, that made up naive CD8 cells, with terminally differentiated effector memory CD45RA+ cells excluded. Every donor was a Caucasian adult from Nashville, Tennessee. Sequencing was performed with immunoSEQ multiplex PCR; in TCRdb, only in-frame clones are kept and a portion is missing. The table has about 2 million clones, approximately 94% seen once. The sample holds one count of this clone. The antigen is unknown. Sequence at one end of the junction differs from germline and may be a read error. Sample: naive CD8+ T cells sorted from blood. This clonotype originated in a young man in good health.

The CDR3 protein is CASSFEGQGEKTEAFF. The CDR3 DNA follows: TGTGCTAGCAGCTTTGAGGGACAGGGGGAGAAGACTGAAGCTTTCTTT. The V call is TRBV7-7, the J call TRBJ1-1, with TRBD1 identical over 11 bases. This CDR3 contains 16 residues. Germline assignment: CDR1 SSHAT and CDR2 FNYEAQ (reference sequence).